These 23 T cell receptor beta chains came from one sample sequenced in a study of cytomegalovirus exposure and HLA in healthy donors. Profiled with immunoSEQ multiplex PCR; TCRdb holds only in-frame clones, not every one. The data contain 100,000 to 150,000 clones, roughly 93% of them singletons. The sample taken for sequencing was PBMCs. The source of these receptors is a woman under 30 in good health and CMV-seronegative.

CDR3 protein: CASTPYAGINSYEQYF. The CDR3 bases are TGCGCCAGCACCCCTTATGCGGGGATAAACTCCTACGAGCAGTACTTC. The chain employs TRBV5-1 and TRBJ2-7, with D possibly matching TRBD2 (6 bases). The CDR3 length is 16 residues. V lost 6 bases to trimming and J lost 0 bases, with 19 bases between them. CDR1 SGHRS and CDR2 YFSETQ come from the germline V gene.

The V call is TRBV30, the J call TRBJ1-2, with a possible D match to TRBD1 (6 bases). V was trimmed by 3 bases and J by 6 bases, leaving 14 bases between them. Germline CDR1 and CDR2: GTSNPN and SVGIG (reference sequence). The CDR3 contains 13 residues. The CDR3 DNA follows: TGTGCCTGGAGCGGGGGGCTTCAGGATGGCTACACCTTC. This gives the protein CAWSGGLQDGYTF.

This CDR3 reads CASRSGTGGYEQYF. DNA of the CDR3: TGTGCCAGTAGGTCCGGGACAGGGGGCTACGAGCAGTACTTC. The chain is built from TRBV19 and TRBJ2-7; 11 bases align to TRBD1. The CDR3 extends over 14 amino acids. Trimming took 6 bases from V and 3 from J; bases not matched to a gene: 4. The germline CDR1 and CDR2 sequences are LNHDA and SQIVND (reference sequence).

This clone was seen a single time. This rearrangement joins TRBV2 to TRBJ2-2; a weak D match, TRBD2 (7 bases). CDR1 and CDR2 from the germline V gene are SNHLY and FYNNEI. There are 15 residues in the CDR3. Trimming removed 6 bases from V and 4 bases from J, with 15 bases in between. The DNA of the CDR3 is TGTGCCAGCAGCATGGAGAGGGGGGGCACCGGGGAGCTGTTTTTT. Encoded protein: CASSMERGGTGELFF.

This chain connects TRBV15 to TRBJ2-3, with 9 bases fitting TRBD1. This CDR3 region has 16 residues. Germline values: CDR1 LNHNV, CDR2 YYDKDF (reference sequence). J lost 0 bases, V lost 0 bases, and 1 base had no gene match. For the CDR3, the DNA is TGTGCCACCAGCAGAGAGGGGACAGGGAGCACAGATACGCAGTATTTT. It codes for CATSREGTGSTDTQYF.

The V and J genes are TRBV30 and TRBJ2-3; 8 nucleotides agree with TRBD2. Germline CDR1 GTSNPN, CDR2 SVGIG (reference sequence). V shed 0 bases, J shed 4 bases, and the junction held 6 bases outside the gene matches. The CDR3 runs to 15 residues. CDR3 coding DNA: TGTGCCTGGAGTGTGACTAGCGTGATGGCAGATACGCAGTATTTT. It is translated as CAWSVTSVMADTQYF.

CDR3 loop: CASSLEAEETQYF. CDR3 DNA: TGTGCCAGCAGCTTGGAGGCGGAAGAGACCCAGTACTTC. The V gene is TRBV5-5, the J gene TRBJ2-5; D remains ambiguous. The germline gives CDR1 SGHKS, CDR2 YYEKEE (reference sequence). The CDR3 extends over 13 amino acids. Deletions cut 0 bases from V and 3 bases from J, with 6 bases between.

The chain recombines TRBV5-6 with TRBJ2-5, with 8 bases that match TRBD1. The germline gives CDR1 SGHDT, CDR2 YYEEEE. The V and J ends lost 2 bases and 1 base, in that order; junction bases with no gene match: 4. CDR3 length equals 15 residues. The CDR3 loop is CASSFTGGIQETQYF. The CDR3 DNA sequence: TGTGCCAGCAGCTTCACAGGGGGGATCCAAGAGACCCAGTACTTC. The entire variable domain, with the rest obtained from reference TRBV5-6 and TRBJ2-5, is as follows: DAGVTQSPTHLIKTRGQQVTLRCSPKSGHDTVSWYQQALGQGPQFIFQYYEEEERQRGNFPDRFSGHQFPNYSSELNVNALLLGDSALYLCASSFTGGIQETQYFGPGTRLLVL.

The chain combines TRBV25-1 with TRBJ2-3, with D perhaps TRBD2 (6 bases). Trimming stripped 3 bases from V and 5 bases from J, with 15 bases between. Germline V gene data show CDR1 as MGHDK and CDR2 as SYGVNS. This CDR3 spans 15 amino acids. The CDR3 DNA follows: TGTGCCAGCAGTGACGTGGAACGGGGAGGAGATACGCAGTATTTT. It codes for CASSDVERGGDTQYF.

This rearrangement joins TRBV4-2 to TRBJ2-7; tentative D call: TRBD1 (5 bases). Germline CDR1 LGHNA, CDR2 YNFKEQ. The germline V and J ends were trimmed by 6 bases and 0 bases, with 9 bases remaining between them. The CDR3 is made up of 13 amino acids. The CDR3 is CASRPGSSYEQYF. The DNA for the CDR3 is TGTGCCAGCAGACCAGGGTCCTCCTACGAGCAGTACTTC.

This clone was detected once. The chain uses TRBV7-9 and TRBJ2-1; D may be TRBD2 (5 bases). The germline V gene has CDR1 SEHNR and CDR2 FQNEAQ (reference sequence). Trimming took off 5 bases at V and 0 bases at J, with 20 bases between the two ends. The CDR3 consists of 18 residues. The CDR3 DNA follows: TGTGCCAGCAGCCCCAGCCTAGGTAGAACTAGCTCCTACAATGAGCAGTTCTTC. The encoded protein is CASSPSLGRTSSYNEQFF.

This chain uses TRBV10-3 with TRBJ2-7; D not certain. The length of the CDR3 is 14 residues. Germline V gene lookup returns CDR1 ENHRY and CDR2 SYGVKD. V was clipped by 3 bases and J by 0 bases, with 9 bases between them. The CDR3 region has the DNA TGTGCCATCAGTGACTCAACGAGCTCCTACGAGCAGTACTTC. Protein sequence: CAISDSTSSYEQYF.

The chain employs TRBV6-5 and TRBJ2-3, with 7 bases that match TRBD1. V lost 3 bases, J lost 8 bases, and 8 bases stayed unmatched. Germline V gene sequence: CDR1 MNHEY, CDR2 SVGAGI. The CDR3 runs to 14 residues. CDR3 protein: CASSYSGGLGTQYF. The DNA for the CDR3 is TGTGCCAGCAGTTATTCAGGGGGTCTGGGTACGCAGTATTTT.

The V and J genes are TRBV6-6 and TRBJ2-2, with D tentatively TRBD1 (5 bases). V shed 2 bases and J shed 3 bases, with 7 bases lying between them. CDR3 size: 14 residues. Germline V CDR1 and CDR2: MNHNY, SVGAGI (reference sequence). Here the CDR3 DNA reads TGTGCCAGCAGTTACGACAGACACACCGGGGAGCTGTTTTTT. This sequence encodes CASSYDRHTGELFF.

The genes are TRBV6-1 and TRBJ1-6; D is unresolved. The CDR3 runs to 14 residues. Trimming cost V 2 bases and J 8 bases, with 10 bases left between them. Germline assignment: CDR1 MNHNS and CDR2 SASEGT. CDR3 DNA: TGTGCCAGCAGTGAATGGGCTGCTGATTCACCCCTCCACTTT. Protein product: CASSEWAADSPLHF.

The CDR3 loop is CASSLGLEMGGELFF. In nucleotides, the CDR3 is TGCGCCAGCAGCCTCGGACTAGAGATGGGCGGGGAGCTGTTTTTT. The J gene is TRBJ2-2, the V gene TRBV4-1; 7 bases are a match to TRBD2. The germline V gene encodes CDR1 MGHRA and CDR2 YSYEKL. V shed 4 bases, J shed 7 bases, and the junction held 9 bases outside the gene matches. The CDR3 is made up of 15 amino acids.

The chain links TRBV10-3 to TRBJ1-3, with D possibly TRBD1 on 5 matching bases. Trimming shortened V by 9 bases and J by 2 bases, and 14 bases separated the two germline ends. The CDR3 has 14 amino acids. Germline V gene lookup returns CDR1 ENHRY and CDR2 SYGVKD. This CDR3 is CAIRRGGTGNTIYF. In DNA, the CDR3 is TGTGCCATTCGCCGCGGGGGAACTGGAAACACCATATATTTT.

V and J are TRBV19 and TRBJ2-5; 10 nucleotides agree with TRBD2. The ends lost 5 bases at V and 3 bases at J; junction bases unmatched: 3. The CDR3 runs to 14 residues. Germline values: CDR1 LNHDA, CDR2 SQIVND (reference sequence). The CDR3 loop is CASSPGLAEETQYF. The CDR3 DNA reads as TGTGCCAGTAGTCCAGGACTAGCGGAAGAGACCCAGTACTTC.

The rearrangement uses TRBV27 and TRBJ2-2; tentative D call: TRBD2 (5 bases). V lost 2 bases to trimming and J lost 7 bases, with 11 bases between them. The CDR3 contains 14 residues. Germline V gene data show CDR1 as MNHEY and CDR2 as SMNVEV (reference sequence). The CDR3 loop reads CASSLNGVGGELFF. The CDR3 bases are TGTGCCAGCAGTTTAAACGGGGTCGGCGGGGAGCTGTTTTTT.

This chain connects TRBV4-1 to TRBJ2-5; 12 positions match TRBD2. This CDR3 is built from 15 residues. The ends lost 2 bases at V and 3 bases at J; junction bases unmatched: 1. CDR1 and CDR2 (germline): MGHRA, YSYEKL. CDR3 DNA: TGCGCCAGCAGCCAACGACTAGCGGGAGAAGAGACCCAGTACTTC. Protein sequence: CASSQRLAGEETQYF.

The chain couples TRBV5-6 to TRBJ1-1, with D perhaps TRBD1 (5 bases). V lost 4 bases and J lost 3, with 19 bases in between. The CDR3 is made up of 16 amino acids. Germline V gene lookup returns CDR1 SGHDT and CDR2 YYEEEE. The CDR3 sequence is CASSPQLEGLDTEAFF. CDR3 in DNA: TGTGCCAGCAGCCCGCAACTCGAGGGACTGGACACTGAAGCTTTCTTT.

This sequence joins TRBV7-9 and TRBJ1-1; D remains ambiguous. This CDR3 has 13 residues. CDR1 is SEHNR and CDR2 is FQNEAQ in the germline V gene (reference sequence). The V end was cut by 3 bases, the J end by 1 base, with 6 bases between. DNA of the CDR3: TGTGCCAGCAGCTTTATAGCGAACACTGAAGCTTTCTTT. The encoded protein is CASSFIANTEAFF. The full variable domain, rest sourced from reference TRBV7-9 and TRBJ1-1, is DTGVSQNPRHKITKRGQNVTFRCDPISEHNRLYWYRQTLGQGPEFLTYFQNEAQLEKSRLLSDRFSAERPKGSFSTLEIQRTEQGDSAMYLCASSFIANTEAFFGQGTRLTVV.

This clone has just one count. CDR3 DNA sequence: TGTGCCAGTAGTCTCCGCGATCAGCCCCAGCATTTT. It translates to CASSLRDQPQHF. The J gene is TRBJ1-5, the V gene TRBV19, with D hard to call. With 5 bases removed from V and 5 bases from J, the gap between germline ends came to 7 bases. The CDR3 contains 12 residues. The germline V gene encodes CDR1 LNHDA and CDR2 SQIVND (reference sequence).